This T cell receptor beta chain emerged from a study of OX40 agonist ivuxolimab in advanced cancers. Study summary: A history of anti-PD-1, anti-PD-L1 or anti-CTLA-4 therapy was acceptable, and 40% to 45% had some.

Sequencing was performed with immunoSEQ multiplex PCR; in TCRdb, only in-frame clones are kept and a portion is missing. The data hold more than 80,000 clones, with 90% observed a single time. Findings and caveats of the study: Expanded clones were, on average, more numerous in CD8+ T cells than in CD4+. The specificity for antigen of the expanded peripheral T cells was not determined.

For this clone: Its antigen is still unknown.

V lost 2 bases and J 2 bases, leaving 8 bases between the germline ends. This CDR3 is 14 amino acids long. Germline CDR1 WNHNN, CDR2 SYGVQD (reference sequence). The chain couples TRBV10-1 to TRBJ2-3, with a weak D call TRBD1 (6 bases). This receptor was obtained from an adult with an advanced solid tumor such as melanoma, head and neck, liver or kidney cancer. Specimen: CD4+ or CD8+ T cells sorted from blood, collected in a trial of the OX40 agonist ivuxolimab. This CDR3 reads CASSEGQYTDTQYF. DNA for the CDR3: TGCGCCAGCAGTGAGGGACAGTACACAGATACGCAGTATTTT.